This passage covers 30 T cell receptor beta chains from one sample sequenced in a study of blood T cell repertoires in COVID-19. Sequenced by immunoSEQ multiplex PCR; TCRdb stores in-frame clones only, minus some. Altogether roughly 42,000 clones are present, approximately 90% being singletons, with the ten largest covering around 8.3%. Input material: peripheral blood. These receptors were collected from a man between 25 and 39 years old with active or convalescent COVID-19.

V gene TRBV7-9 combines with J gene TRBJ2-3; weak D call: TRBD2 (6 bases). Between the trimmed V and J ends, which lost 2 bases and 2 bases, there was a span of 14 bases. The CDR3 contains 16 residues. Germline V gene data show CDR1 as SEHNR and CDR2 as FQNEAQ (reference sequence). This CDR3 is CASSLRGSGITDTQYF. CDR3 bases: TGTGCCAGCAGCTTACGCGGTAGCGGAATCACAGATACGCAGTATTTT.

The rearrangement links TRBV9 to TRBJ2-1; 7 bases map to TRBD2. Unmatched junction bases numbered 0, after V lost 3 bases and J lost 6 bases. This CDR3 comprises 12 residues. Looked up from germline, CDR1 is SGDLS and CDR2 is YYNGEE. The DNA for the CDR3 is TGTGCCAGCAGCGGACTAGCCAATGAGCAGTTCTTC. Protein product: CASSGLANEQFF.

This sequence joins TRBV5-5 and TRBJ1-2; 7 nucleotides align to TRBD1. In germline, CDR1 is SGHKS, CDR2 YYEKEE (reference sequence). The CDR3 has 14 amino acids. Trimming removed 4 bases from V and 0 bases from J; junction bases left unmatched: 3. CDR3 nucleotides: TGTGCCAGCAGCCGGACAGGAACTAACTATGGCTACACCTTC. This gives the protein CASSRTGTNYGYTF.

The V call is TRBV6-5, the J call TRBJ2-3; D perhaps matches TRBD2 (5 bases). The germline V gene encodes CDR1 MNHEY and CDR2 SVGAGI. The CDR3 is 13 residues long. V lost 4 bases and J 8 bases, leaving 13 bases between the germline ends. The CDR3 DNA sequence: TGTGCCAGCAGTTCGGGATTCCGGGGTACGCAGTATTTT. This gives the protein CASSSGFRGTQYF.

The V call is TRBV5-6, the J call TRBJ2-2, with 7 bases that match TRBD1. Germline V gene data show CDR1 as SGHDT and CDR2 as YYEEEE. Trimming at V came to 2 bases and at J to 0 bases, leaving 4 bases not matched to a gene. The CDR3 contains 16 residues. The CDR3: CASSFLGQTNTGELFF. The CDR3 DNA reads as TGTGCCAGCAGCTTTTTGGGACAGACGAACACCGGGGAGCTGTTTTTT.

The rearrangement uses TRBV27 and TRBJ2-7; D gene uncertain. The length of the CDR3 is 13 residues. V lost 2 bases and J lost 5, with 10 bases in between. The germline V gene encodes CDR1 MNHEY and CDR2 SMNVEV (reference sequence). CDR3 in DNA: TGTGCCAGCAGTTTAAGTGGGCCAGACGAGCAGTACTTC. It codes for CASSLSGPDEQYF.

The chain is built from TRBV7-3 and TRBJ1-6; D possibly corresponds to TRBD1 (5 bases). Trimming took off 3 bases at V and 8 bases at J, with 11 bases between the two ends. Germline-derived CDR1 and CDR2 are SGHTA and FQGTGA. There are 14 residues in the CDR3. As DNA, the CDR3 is TGTGCCAGCAGCTTGCGCCCGGGGGATTCACCCCTCCACTTT. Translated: CASSLRPGDSPLHF.

CDR3 nucleotide sequence: TGTGCCAGCATCGGGACAGTGAATTCACCCCTCCACTTT. It encodes CASIGTVNSPLHF. The chain combines TRBV2 with TRBJ1-6; 7 nucleotides align to TRBD1. The CDR3 runs to 13 residues. V was clipped by 7 bases and J by 7 bases; unmatched bases: 4. Germline CDR1 SNHLY, CDR2 FYNNEI.

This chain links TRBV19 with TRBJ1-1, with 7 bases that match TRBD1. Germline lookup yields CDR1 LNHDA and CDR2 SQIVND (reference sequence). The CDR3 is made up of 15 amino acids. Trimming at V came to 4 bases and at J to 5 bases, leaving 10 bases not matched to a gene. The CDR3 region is CASSTVRGQVTEAFF. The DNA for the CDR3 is TGTGCCAGTAGTACCGTTAGGGGGCAAGTGACTGAAGCTTTCTTT.

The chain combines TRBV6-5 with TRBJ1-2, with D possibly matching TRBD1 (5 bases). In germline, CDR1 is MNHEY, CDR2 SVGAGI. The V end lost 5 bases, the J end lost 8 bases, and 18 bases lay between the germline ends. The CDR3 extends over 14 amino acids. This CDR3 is CASSPSLGDRGYTF. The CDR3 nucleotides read TGTGCCAGCAGTCCCTCTTTAGGGGATCGAGGCTACACCTTC.

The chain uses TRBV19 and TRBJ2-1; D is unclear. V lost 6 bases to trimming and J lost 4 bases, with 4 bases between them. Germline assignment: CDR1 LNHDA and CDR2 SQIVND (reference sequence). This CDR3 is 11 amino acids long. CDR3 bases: TGTGCCAGTAGATATTACAATGAGCAGTTCTTC. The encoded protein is CASRYYNEQFF.

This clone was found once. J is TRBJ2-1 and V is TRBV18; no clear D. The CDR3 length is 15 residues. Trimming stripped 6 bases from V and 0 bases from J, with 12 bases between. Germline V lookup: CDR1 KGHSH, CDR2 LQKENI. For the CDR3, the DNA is TGTGCCAGCTCCCTTACACAAGTCTCCTACAATGAGCAGTTCTTC. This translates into CASSLTQVSYNEQFF. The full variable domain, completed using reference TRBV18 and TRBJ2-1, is NAGVMQNPRHLVRRRGQEARLRCSPMKGHSHVYWYRQLPEEGLKFMVYLQKENIIDESGMPKERFSAEFPKEGPSILRIQQVVRGDSAAYFCASSLTQVSYNEQFFGPGTRLTVL.

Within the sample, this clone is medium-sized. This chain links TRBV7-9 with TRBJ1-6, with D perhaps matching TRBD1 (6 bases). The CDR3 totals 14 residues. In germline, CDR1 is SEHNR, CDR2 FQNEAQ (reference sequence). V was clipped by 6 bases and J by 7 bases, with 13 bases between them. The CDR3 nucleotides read TGTGCCAGCAGTTTAATACAGGGAAATTCACCCCTCCACTTT. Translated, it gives CASSLIQGNSPLHF. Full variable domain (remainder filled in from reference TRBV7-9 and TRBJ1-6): DTGVSQNPRHKITKRGQNVTFRCDPISEHNRLYWYRQTLGQGPEFLTYFQNEAQLEKSRLLSDRFSAERPKGSFSTLEIQRTEQGDSAMYLCASSLIQGNSPLHFGNGTRLTVT.

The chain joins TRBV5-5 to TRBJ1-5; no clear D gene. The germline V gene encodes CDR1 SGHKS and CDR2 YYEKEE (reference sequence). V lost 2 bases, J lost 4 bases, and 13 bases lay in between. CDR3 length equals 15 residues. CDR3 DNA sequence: TGTGCCAGCAGCTTCTGGATCGGAGGAAATCAGCCCCAGCATTTT. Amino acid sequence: CASSFWIGGNQPQHF.

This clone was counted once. CDR3 bases: TGTGCCAGCAGTTTCCTGGGACAGCATGAAGCTTTCTTT. The encoded protein is CASSFLGQHEAFF. This rearrangement joins TRBV28 to TRBJ1-1, with 7 bases aligning to TRBD1. J lost 7 bases, V lost 3 bases, and 5 bases had no gene match. Germline CDR1 and CDR2: MDHEN and SYDVKM. This CDR3 contains 13 residues.

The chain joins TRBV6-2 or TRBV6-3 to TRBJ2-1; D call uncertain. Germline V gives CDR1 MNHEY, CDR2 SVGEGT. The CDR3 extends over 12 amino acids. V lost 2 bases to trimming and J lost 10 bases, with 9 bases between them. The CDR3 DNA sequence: TGTGCCAGCAGTTACCTCCTAGAAGAGCAGTTCTTC. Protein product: CASSYLLEEQFF.

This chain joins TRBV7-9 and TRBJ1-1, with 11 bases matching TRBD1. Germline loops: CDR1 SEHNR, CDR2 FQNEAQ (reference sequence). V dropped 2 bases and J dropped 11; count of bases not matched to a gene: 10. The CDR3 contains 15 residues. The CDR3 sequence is CASSLSGQGASVAFF. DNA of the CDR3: TGTGCCAGCAGCTTATCTGGACAGGGGGCGAGCGTTGCTTTCTTT.

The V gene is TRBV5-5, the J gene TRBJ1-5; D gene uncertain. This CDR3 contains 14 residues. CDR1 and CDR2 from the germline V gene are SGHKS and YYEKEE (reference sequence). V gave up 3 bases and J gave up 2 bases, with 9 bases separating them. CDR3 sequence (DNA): TGTGCCAGCAGCTCGAACCGGGGCAATCAGCCCCAGCATTTT. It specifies CASSSNRGNQPQHF.

The CDR3 spells CASSLVQGSYNEQFF. DNA of the CDR3: TGTGCCAGCAGCTTGGTGCAGGGGAGCTACAATGAGCAGTTCTTC. The rearrangement uses TRBV5-4 and TRBJ2-1; D perhaps matches TRBD1 (6 bases). V was shortened by 0 bases and J by 3 bases, with 10 bases between the two germline ends. Per germline, CDR1 SGHNT and CDR2 YYREEE (reference sequence). The CDR3 length is 15 residues.

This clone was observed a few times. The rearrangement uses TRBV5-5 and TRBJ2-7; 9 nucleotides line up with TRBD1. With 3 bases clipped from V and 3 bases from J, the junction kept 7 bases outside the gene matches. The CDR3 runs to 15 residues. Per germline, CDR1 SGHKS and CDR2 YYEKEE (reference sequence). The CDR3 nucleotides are TGTGCCAGCAGCTCCGCCGGGACAGGGAGCTACGAGCAGTACTTC. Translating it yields CASSSAGTGSYEQYF.

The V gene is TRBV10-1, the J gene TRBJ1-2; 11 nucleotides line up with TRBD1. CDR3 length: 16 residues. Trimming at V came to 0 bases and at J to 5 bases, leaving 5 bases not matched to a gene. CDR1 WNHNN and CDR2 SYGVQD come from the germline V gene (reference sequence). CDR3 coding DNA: TGCGCCAGCAGTGAGTCACGGACAGGGGGCTCTTATGGCTACACCTTC. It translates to CASSESRTGGSYGYTF.

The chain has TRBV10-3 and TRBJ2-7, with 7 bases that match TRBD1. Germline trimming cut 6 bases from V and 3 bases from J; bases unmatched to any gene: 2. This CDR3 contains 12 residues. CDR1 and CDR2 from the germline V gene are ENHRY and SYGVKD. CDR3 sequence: CAIRGDSYEQYV. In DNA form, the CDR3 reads TGTGCCATCAGGGGGGACAGCTACGAGCAGTACGTC.

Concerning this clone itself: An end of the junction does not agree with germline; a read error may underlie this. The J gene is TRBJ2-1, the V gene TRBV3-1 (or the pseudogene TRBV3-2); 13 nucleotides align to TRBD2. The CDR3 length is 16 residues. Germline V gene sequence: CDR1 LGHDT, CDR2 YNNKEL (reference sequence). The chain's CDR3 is CTSSQVTSGGANEQFF. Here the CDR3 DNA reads TGTACCAGCAGCCAAGTTACTAGCGGGGGGGCCAATGAGCAGTTCTTC.

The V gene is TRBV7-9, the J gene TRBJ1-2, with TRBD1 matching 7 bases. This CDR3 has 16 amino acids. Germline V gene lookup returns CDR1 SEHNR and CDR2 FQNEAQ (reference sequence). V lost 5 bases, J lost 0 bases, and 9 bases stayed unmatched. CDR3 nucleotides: TGTGCCAGCAGCAACGGAGGGACAGTAGCTAACTATGGCTACACCTTC. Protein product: CASSNGGTVANYGYTF.

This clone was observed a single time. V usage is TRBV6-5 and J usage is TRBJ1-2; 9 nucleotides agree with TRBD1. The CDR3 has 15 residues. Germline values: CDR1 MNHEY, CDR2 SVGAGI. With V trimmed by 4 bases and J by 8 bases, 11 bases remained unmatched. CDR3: CASSFGTGPRGGYTF. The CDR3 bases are TGTGCCAGCAGTTTCGGGACAGGGCCTAGAGGGGGCTACACCTTC.

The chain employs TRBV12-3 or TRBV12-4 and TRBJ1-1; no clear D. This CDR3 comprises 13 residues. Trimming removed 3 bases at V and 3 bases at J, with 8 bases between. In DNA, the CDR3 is TGTGCCAGCAGTTTGCAGGTCTACACTGAAGCTTTCTTT. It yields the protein CASSLQVYTEAFF.

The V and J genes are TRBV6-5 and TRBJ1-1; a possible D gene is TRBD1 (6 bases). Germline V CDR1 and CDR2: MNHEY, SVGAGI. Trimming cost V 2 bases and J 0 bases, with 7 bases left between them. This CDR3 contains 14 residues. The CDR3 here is CASSYQGLNTEAFF. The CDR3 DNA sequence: TGTGCCAGCAGTTACCAGGGGCTGAACACTGAAGCTTTCTTT.

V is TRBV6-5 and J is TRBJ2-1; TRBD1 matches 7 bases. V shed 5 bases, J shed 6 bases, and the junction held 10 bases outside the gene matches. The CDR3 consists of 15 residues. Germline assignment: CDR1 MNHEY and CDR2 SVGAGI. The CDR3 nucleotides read TGTGCCAGCAGTCCAGACAGGGTAGGCTTCAATGAGCAGTTCTTC. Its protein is CASSPDRVGFNEQFF.

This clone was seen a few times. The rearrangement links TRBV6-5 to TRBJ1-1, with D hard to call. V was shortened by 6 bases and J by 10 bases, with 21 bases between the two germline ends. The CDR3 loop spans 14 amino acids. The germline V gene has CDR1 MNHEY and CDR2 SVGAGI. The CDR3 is CASRAVGINLAAFF. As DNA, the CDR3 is TGTGCCAGCAGAGCTGTAGGGATTAATCTAGCAGCTTTCTTT.

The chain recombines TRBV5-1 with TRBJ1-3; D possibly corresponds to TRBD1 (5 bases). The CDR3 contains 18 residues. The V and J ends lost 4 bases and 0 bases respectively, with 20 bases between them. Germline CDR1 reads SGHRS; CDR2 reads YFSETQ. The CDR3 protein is CASSPAPTAVLSGNTIYF. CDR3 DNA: TGCGCCAGCAGCCCGGCCCCGACAGCCGTTCTCTCTGGAAACACCATATATTTT.